Following are 16 T cell receptor beta chains from one sample sequenced in a study of blood T cells in healthy people across ages. A second 7 to 11 cycle PCR used barcoded and J-beta primers. TCRdb recomputed calls from the 5' RACE reads with MiXCR, one row per CDR3 protein. The table includes hundreds of thousands of distinct CDR3 sequences, roughly half detected once. Material for sequencing was blood. These receptors came from a woman older than 75 in good health.

This clonotype was found many times. The chain links TRBV12-3 or TRBV12-4 to TRBJ2-1; TRBD2 might be the D (6 bases). V shed 6 bases and J shed 8 bases, with 20 bases lying between them. The CDR3 is 15 residues long. CDR3 sequence reads: CASRALGGLQDEQFF. CDR3 sequence (DNA): TGTGCCAGCAGGGCCCTCGGAGGGTTACAGGATGAGCAGTTCTTC.

At least ten counts were recorded for this clonotype. The J gene is TRBJ2-3, the V gene TRBV24-1, with 8 bases matching TRBD1. The trim removed 4 bases at V and 3 bases at J, leaving 5 bases unmatched. CDR1 is KGHDR, CDR2 SFDVKD, per germline. CDR3 size: 15 residues. In nucleotides, the CDR3 is TGTGCCACCAGTGAGGGGACAGGAGTAACAGATACGCAGTATTTT. As protein: CATSEGTGVTDTQYF.

This clonotype was observed a few times. The junction shows a germline mismatch at one end, possibly a read error. The rearrangement joins TRBV3-1 to TRBJ2-3; tentatively, D is TRBD2 (5 bases). This CDR3 is built from 13 residues. Germline CDR1 LGHDT, CDR2 YNNKEL (reference sequence). CDR3 coding DNA: TGTGCCAGCACCCAAGGCCTAGGAGGAGTGCAGTATTTT. Protein sequence: CASTQGLGGVQYF.

This clonotype was seen just once. The rearrangement uses TRBV9 and TRBJ2-1, with 13 nucleotides matching TRBD2. The junction had 10 bases not matched to a gene; V was cut back by 6 bases and J by 4 bases. Germline values: CDR1 SGDLS, CDR2 YYNGEE. The CDR3 runs to 17 residues. CDR3 DNA sequence: TGTGCCAGCACCCTCGCGAAGACTAGCGGGGGGTACAATGAGCAGTTCTTC. It yields the protein CASTLAKTSGGYNEQFF. The full variable domain, its missing parts supplied by reference TRBV9 and TRBJ2-1, is DSGVTQTPKHLITATGQRVTLRCSPRSGDLSVYWYQQSLDQGLQFLIQYYNGEERAKGNILERFSAQQFPDLHSELNLSSLELGDSALYFCASTLAKTSGGYNEQFFGPGTRLTVL.

The V and J genes are TRBV4-3 and TRBJ2-7; 7 bases match TRBD2. The J call may be mistaken, given a closer DNA end match to TRBJ2-5. The CDR3 consists of 16 residues. Germline lookup yields CDR1 LGHNA and CDR2 YSLEER. CDR3 sequence: CASSQDAGVIAGTQYF. Written as DNA, the CDR3 is TGCGCCAGCAGCCAAGATGCGGGGGTGATCGCAGGGACCCAGTACTTC.

A remark on this clonotype: A read error is possible here, since a much larger clone lies one base away. This chain links TRBV7-9 with TRBJ2-1, with 7 bases lining up with TRBD2. CDR1 and CDR2 from the germline V gene are SEHNR and FQNEAQ (reference sequence). The CDR3 contains 14 residues. CDR3: CASSYSGPYTEQFF. DNA of the CDR3: TGTGCCAGCAGCTATAGCGGGCCCTACACTGAGCAGTTCTTC.

This clonotype was counted a few times. A much larger clone sits a single nucleotide away, making a read error possible. The chain recombines TRBV12-3 or TRBV12-4 with TRBJ1-5; tentative D call: TRBD1 (6 bases). With 2 bases removed from V and 3 bases from J, the gap between germline ends came to 14 bases. The CDR3 runs 16 residues. The CDR3 DNA reads as TGTGCCAGCAGTTTACTCACAGGGTTCGCCAATCAGCCCCAGCATTTT. Encoded protein: CASSLLTGFANQPQHF.

The chain links TRBV9 to TRBJ2-2; TRBD1 matches 9 bases. Germline V gene lookup returns CDR1 SGDLS and CDR2 YYNGEE. This CDR3 is built from 17 residues. V gave up 3 bases and J gave up 2 bases; unmatched junction bases: 8. The CDR3 nucleotides read TGTGCCAGCAGCGAGACAGGGGGTCTTTTCAACACCGGGGAGCTGTTTTTT. This sequence encodes CASSETGGLFNTGELFF.

The CDR3, as DNA: TGTGCCTGGAGTGTAACCCAACTTGGAGAGCAGTACTTC. Encoded protein: CAWSVTQLGEQYF. The V gene is TRBV30, the J gene TRBJ2-5; D is undetermined. Trimming removed 0 bases at V and 11 bases at J, with 16 bases between. The CDR3 consists of 13 residues. Per the germline V gene, CDR1 is GTSNPN and CDR2 is SVGIG (reference sequence). The full variable domain, rest sourced from reference TRBV30 and TRBJ2-5, is SQTIHQWPATLVQPVGSPLSLECTVEGTSNPNLYWYRQAAGRGLQLLFYSVGIGQISSEVPQNLSASRPQDRQFILSSKKLLLSDSGFYLCAWSVTQLGEQYFGPGTRLLVL.

This clonotype was seen at least ten times. The rearrangement links TRBV7-9 to TRBJ2-4, with TRBD1 matching 8 bases. After removal of 2 bases from V and 3 bases from J, the junction contained 12 bases not matched to a gene. The CDR3 is made up of 18 amino acids. Germline CDR1 and CDR2: SEHNR and FQNEAQ (reference sequence). The CDR3 protein is CASSLSGGGAWGKNIQYF. CDR3 bases: TGTGCCAGCAGCTTATCAGGGGGCGGCGCCTGGGGCAAAAACATTCAGTACTTC.

This sequence joins TRBV3-1 and TRBJ2-2; the D is unclear. Trimming took off 0 bases at V and 4 bases at J, with 3 bases between the two ends. Per the germline V gene, CDR1 is LGHDT and CDR2 is YNNKEL (reference sequence). The CDR3 totals 13 residues. The CDR3 here is CASSQESTGELFF. In DNA, the CDR3 is TGTGCCAGCAGCCAAGAGAGCACCGGGGAGCTGTTTTTT.

At least ten counts were recorded for this clonotype. The rearrangement uses TRBV7-8 and TRBJ1-1, with D hard to call. Germline values: CDR1 SGHVS, CDR2 FQNEAQ. CDR3 size: 15 residues. The V end lost 5 bases, the J end lost 2 bases, and 15 bases lay between the germline ends. CDR3 DNA: TGTGCCAGCAGCACCCGCAGTACCCCCAACACTGAAGCTTTCTTT. This gives the protein CASSTRSTPNTEAFF.

This clonotype was observed at least ten times. This CDR3 is CASSPPDRGSYNEQFF. CDR3 coding DNA: TGTGCCAGCAGCCCGCCCGACAGGGGTTCGTACAATGAGCAGTTCTTC. V gene TRBV11-2 combines with J gene TRBJ2-1, with 8 bases aligning to TRBD1. J lost 4 bases, V lost 5 bases, and 10 bases had no gene match. This CDR3 spans 16 amino acids. Per the germline V gene, CDR1 is SGHAT and CDR2 is FQNNGV.

As concerns this clonotype: A much larger clone sits a single nucleotide away, making a read error possible. The CDR3 protein is CASIQPPDTQYF. The CDR3 DNA is TGCGCCAGCATACAACCACCAGATACGCAGTATTTT. The chain has TRBV5-1 and TRBJ2-3; unclear D gene. This CDR3 contains 12 residues. Trimming stripped 6 bases from V and 4 bases from J, with 9 bases between. Germline CDR1 SGHRS, CDR2 YFSETQ.

The chain carries TRBV12-3 or TRBV12-4 and TRBJ2-3; a weak D match, TRBD2 (5 bases). Trimming removed 7 bases from V and 4 bases from J, with 12 bases in between. This CDR3 comprises 13 residues. DNA of the CDR3: TGTGCCAGCAACGTAGTGGGAGCAGATACGCAGTATTTT. Residues: CASNVVGADTQYF.

Turning to this clonotype: Possible read error: a much larger clone is one base away. The chain employs TRBV7-2 and TRBJ2-1; no firm D call. There are 16 residues in the CDR3. Trimming took off 4 bases at V and 4 bases at J, with 17 bases between the two ends. The germline V gene encodes CDR1 SGHTA and CDR2 FQGNSA. Written as DNA, the CDR3 is TGTGCCAGCAGCTCAGACTCTTCCCTTCATTACAATGAGCAGTTCTTC. This codes for CASSSDSSLHYNEQFF.